This T cell receptor beta chain is from a study of blood T cell repertoires in COVID-19. Study overall: Acute-phase and convalescent COVID-19 samples originated in the United States, Italy and Spain.

Ages ranged from roughly 18 to 100 years, with residence in some 25 US areas. The assay was immunoSEQ multiplex PCR, and TCRdb's table has in-frame clones only and misses some. The sample shows a few hundred thousand clones, about 89% of them seen only once. Germline assignment: CDR1 MNHEY and CDR2 SMNVEV (reference sequence). The CDR3 is 17 amino acids. V gave up 5 bases and J gave up 6 bases; unmatched junction bases: 17. Sequencing was performed on PBMCs or T cells enriched from blood (not recorded which). The chain uses TRBV27 and TRBJ1-1; 8 bases are shared with TRBD1. This clonotype originated in a young woman who had recovered from COVID-19. The CDR3 protein is CASSPALRQGRRAEAFF. Here the CDR3 DNA reads TGTGCCAGCAGTCCAGCCCTTCGACAGGGGAGAAGGGCTGAAGCTTTCTTT.